One and the same sample provided the 24 T cell receptor beta chains below, sequenced in a study of T cell repertoires in cytomegalovirus infection (dated by TCRdb to about 2019). No antigen has been identified for these receptors. Sequencing instrument: Illumina HiSeq 1500. TCRdb trimmed the raw reads at Q25, called clones with MiXCR and kept productive beta chains. Records with the same CDR3 protein are collapsed into one entry carrying the most frequent genes and DNA. The sample profile shows 700,000 to 850,000 distinct CDR3 sequences; 32% of them were found once. In total, the top ten clones hold around 11% of the sample. The sample's treatment or condition label is to be understood as: in vitro stimulation with specific CMV peptide epitopes to enrich CMV-specific T cells. Sequenced here: cultured CD8+ T cells from PBMCs, sampled from culture after CMV antigen stimulation. These TCRs come from a human donor in good health (CMV status not recorded). Some clones in this sample may be carry-over from other donors' samples.

This clonotype was detected ten times or more. V is TRBV7-8 and J is TRBJ1-5; D remains unclear. V gave up 5 bases and J gave up 7 bases, with 12 bases separating them. This CDR3 region has 13 residues. Germline V gene data show CDR1 as SGHVS and CDR2 as FQNEAQ. The CDR3 nucleotides are TGTGCCAGCAGCCCCCGGGGAGCACAGCCCCAGCATTTT. Protein: CASSPRGAQPQHF.

In its sample, this clonotype was seen many times. The chain carries TRBV7-2 and TRBJ2-1; maybe TRBD2 (6 bases). The CDR3 is 18 residues long. Trimming took 5 bases from V and 7 from J, leaving 27 bases between them. Looked up from germline, CDR1 is SGHTA and CDR2 is FQGNSA. CDR3 sequence: CASSTPSLGSRRENEQFF. The DNA for the CDR3 is TGTGCCAGCAGCACTCCCTCCCTGGGGTCTCGGAGGGAAAATGAGCAGTTCTTC.

The chain couples TRBV6-1 to TRBJ1-3; D unclear. V shed 0 bases and J shed 4 bases, with 10 bases lying between them. The CDR3 is made up of 15 amino acids. The germline V gene encodes CDR1 MNHNS and CDR2 SASEGT. The CDR3 is CASSEAGVGGNTIYF. CDR3 nucleotides: TGTGCCAGCAGTGAAGCCGGGGTAGGGGGAAACACCATATATTTT.

The chain uses TRBV6-2 or TRBV6-3 and TRBJ1-1; 8 nucleotides align to TRBD1. With 2 bases clipped from V and 0 bases from J, the junction kept 2 bases outside the gene matches. Germline assignment: CDR1 MNHEY and CDR2 SVGEGT. The CDR3 is made up of 15 amino acids. The CDR3 DNA reads as TGTGCCAGCAGTTACCGGGGACAGGTGAACACTGAAGCTTTCTTT. Residues: CASSYRGQVNTEAFF.

Concerning this clonotype itself: This may be a read error, as it is one base from a much larger clone. The genes are TRBV7-8 and TRBJ2-5; 10 nucleotides agree with TRBD2. CDR1 and CDR2 (germline): SGHVS, FQNEAQ. This CDR3 spans 15 amino acids. CDR3 protein: CPSSLGGLAAETQYF. CDR3 sequence (DNA): TGTCCCAGCAGCTTAGGAGGACTAGCGGCAGAGACCCAGTACTTC.

In regard to this clonotype: An end of the junction differs from the germline gene, which may be a read error. This chain connects TRBV5-4 to TRBJ2-3; 9 bases fit TRBD2. CDR1 is SGHNT and CDR2 is YYREEE in the germline V gene (reference sequence). This CDR3 has 16 amino acids. CDR3 in DNA: TGTGCCAGCACCTTGGGGCTAGCGGGGATCACAGATACGCAGTATTTT. This gives the protein CASTLGLAGITDTQYF.

This clonotype was seen repeatedly, ten times or more. J is TRBJ2-1 and V is TRBV7-9; the D gene is possibly TRBD1 (6 bases). Trimming cost V 1 base and J 6 bases, with 16 bases left between them. The CDR3 sequence is 16 residues long. Germline loops: CDR1 SEHNR, CDR2 FQNEAQ (reference sequence). The CDR3 is CASSLEVWGPGNEQFF. In DNA, the CDR3 is TGTGCCAGCAGCTTAGAAGTCTGGGGGCCTGGCAATGAGCAGTTCTTC.

The V gene is TRBV4-3, the J gene TRBJ2-3; 7 bases align to TRBD1. The length of the CDR3 is 19 residues. CDR1 and CDR2 from the germline V gene are LGHNA and YSLEER. V shed 0 bases and J 1 base; nucleotides not matched to a gene: 13. CDR3 nucleotides: TGCGCCAGCAGCCAAGAGACGTTCGGGAACAGGGGCGGCACAGATACGCAGTATTTT. It specifies CASSQETFGNRGGTDTQYF.

The chain couples TRBV6-5 to TRBJ2-1; 10 bases match TRBD1. CDR3 size: 16 residues. CDR1 is MNHEY and CDR2 is SVGAGI in the germline V gene. Unmatched junction bases numbered 4, after V lost 1 base and J lost 4 bases. CDR3 residues: CASSYFGTGAYNEQFF. The CDR3 coding sequence is TGTGCCAGCAGTTACTTTGGGACAGGGGCATACAATGAGCAGTTCTTC.

This chain joins TRBV6-5 and TRBJ1-1; TRBD1 matches 10 bases. V trimming: 2 bases; J trimming: 0 bases; junction bases outside the gene matches: 6. CDR3 length: 17 residues. Germline V gene sequence: CDR1 MNHEY, CDR2 SVGAGI. CDR3 nucleotides: TGTGCCAGCAGTTACCCCGGAGGACAGGGGGTGAACACTGAAGCTTTCTTT. It is translated as CASSYPGGQGVNTEAFF.

This clonotype was observed a handful of times. J is TRBJ2-7 and V is TRBV7-6; 13 bases agree with TRBD2. V dropped 5 bases and J dropped 1; count of bases not matched to a gene: 5. CDR1 is SGHVS, CDR2 FNYEAQ, per germline. The CDR3 contains 16 residues. The CDR3 DNA reads TGTGCCAGCAGCGGCCAGACTAGCGGGGGGTCCTACGAGCAGTACGTC. Amino acid sequence: CASSGQTSGGSYEQYV.

This clonotype was seen ten or more times. The CDR3, as DNA: TGTGCTAGTTCCGCTTCTGGTGAGCAGTTCTTC. Its protein is CASSASGEQFF. V is TRBV12-5 and J is TRBJ2-1; D is ambiguous. The V gene lost 8 bases and the J gene lost 9 bases, with 11 bases spanning the gap. The CDR3 totals 11 residues. The V gene's germline CDR1 is LGHNT and CDR2 FRNRAP. The entire variable domain, with the rest obtained from reference TRBV12-5 and TRBJ2-1, is as follows: DARVTQTPRHKVTEMGQEVTMRCQPILGHNTVFWYRQTMMQGLELLAYFRNRAPLDDSGMPKDRFSAEMPDATLATLKIQPSEPRDSAVYFCASSASGEQFFGPGTRLTVL.

The chain carries TRBV6-1 and TRBJ2-1; no firm D call. CDR3 length equals 16 residues. The V gene's germline CDR1 is MNHNS and CDR2 SASEGT. V was shortened by 4 bases and J by 3 bases, with 16 bases between the two germline ends. The CDR3 spells CASSGRVYKFYNEQFF. In nucleotides, the CDR3 is TGTGCCAGCAGTGGCCGGGTATACAAATTCTACAATGAGCAGTTCTTC.

V usage is TRBV12-3 or TRBV12-4 and J usage is TRBJ2-7; no firm D call. Deletions cut 1 base from V and 6 bases from J, with 10 bases between. The CDR3 contains 13 residues. CDR3 region: CASSLVDPREQYF. The CDR3 nucleotides read TGTGCCAGCAGTTTAGTAGACCCTCGCGAGCAGTACTTC.

The J gene is TRBJ2-7, the V gene TRBV20-1, with a tentative D call TRBD1 (6 bases). Trimming removed 0 bases from V and 3 bases from J, with 12 bases in between. Germline V gives CDR1 DFQATT, CDR2 SNEGSKA (reference sequence). This CDR3 spans 14 amino acids. The CDR3 DNA sequence: TGCAGTGCTAGAGACACGGACAGCCTCTACGAGCAGTACTTC. Translated, it gives CSARDTDSLYEQYF.

The CDR3 region is CASSAGRAPNTGELFF. In DNA form, the CDR3 reads TGTGCCAGCAGCGCCGGACGGGCGCCAAACACCGGGGAGCTGTTTTTT. The chain joins TRBV9 to TRBJ2-2; D is ambiguous. The germline V gene encodes CDR1 SGDLS and CDR2 YYNGEE. Trimming cost V 3 bases and J 2 bases, with 14 bases left between them. CDR3 length: 16 residues. Full variable domain (missing parts from reference TRBV9 and TRBJ2-2): DSGVTQTPKHLITATGQRVTLRCSPRSGDLSVYWYQQSLDQGLQFLIQYYNGEERAKGNILERFSAQQFPDLHSELNLSSLELGDSALYFCASSAGRAPNTGELFFGEGSRLTVL.

Note on this clonotype: One end of the junction fails to match germline, which may point to a read error. V and J are TRBV7-6 and TRBJ2-6; D is unresolved. CDR3 size: 17 residues. Germline CDR1 reads SGHVS; CDR2 reads FNYEAQ. The CDR3 spells CASSLFALGPGTNVLTF. The CDR3 DNA sequence: TGTGCCAGCAGCTTATTTGCGCTTGGCCCTGGGACCAACGTCCTGACTTTC.

There are a few counts of this clonotype. The chain is built from TRBV12-3 or TRBV12-4 and TRBJ2-5; TRBD1 might be the D (6 bases). This CDR3 comprises 14 residues. Trimming stripped 5 bases from V and 1 base from J, with 11 bases between. Written as DNA, the CDR3 is TGTGCCAGCAGTCCTACAGGGACCCAAGAGACCCAGTACTTC. This codes for CASSPTGTQETQYF.

At least ten counts were recorded for this clonotype. The V call is TRBV7-2, the J call TRBJ2-3, with 7 bases identical to TRBD1. CDR3 length: 16 residues. The germline CDR1 and CDR2 sequences are SGHTA and FQGNSA. The junction had 12 bases not matched to a gene; V was cut back by 6 bases and J by 3 bases. The CDR3 here is CASRPKTRQGTDTQYF. CDR3 bases: TGTGCCAGCAGACCCAAAACGCGACAGGGTACAGATACGCAGTATTTT.

The chain is built from TRBV24-1 and TRBJ2-3; 8 bases line up with TRBD1. The CDR3 is 17 residues long. After removal of 4 bases from V and 4 bases from J, the junction contained 12 bases not matched to a gene. Per the germline V gene, CDR1 is KGHDR and CDR2 is SFDVKD. CDR3 in amino acids: CATSDFPGGKGPDTQYF. The CDR3 DNA follows: TGTGCCACCAGTGACTTCCCAGGGGGCAAAGGCCCAGATACGCAGTATTTT.

The genes are TRBV13 and TRBJ2-3; D is unclear. Germline assignment: CDR1 PRHDT and CDR2 FYEKMQ (reference sequence). The CDR3 has 15 residues. The germline V and J ends were trimmed by 2 bases and 1 base, with 10 bases remaining between them. CDR3 residues: CASSLSTRRTDTQYF. The CDR3 DNA reads TGTGCCAGCAGCTTAAGTACTCGCCGCACAGATACGCAGTATTTT.

This clonotype was detected ten times or more. V is TRBV7-9 and J is TRBJ2-1; 7 bases fit TRBD2. Looked up from germline, CDR1 is SEHNR and CDR2 is FQNEAQ (reference sequence). Trimming at V came to 5 bases and at J to 2 bases, leaving 9 bases not matched to a gene. The CDR3 sequence is 16 residues long. This CDR3 reads CASSPPAGETYNEQFF. For the CDR3, the DNA is TGTGCCAGCAGCCCGCCGGCGGGGGAAACCTACAATGAGCAGTTCTTC.

The V call is TRBV6-5, the J call TRBJ1-4, with 9 positions matching TRBD1. CDR1 and CDR2 from the germline V gene are MNHEY and SVGAGI. The CDR3 is 16 amino acids. With V trimmed by 6 bases and J by 8 bases, 13 bases remained unmatched. The CDR3 sequence: CASSPPRQGEREKLFF. CDR3 nucleotide sequence: TGTGCCAGCAGCCCACCGAGACAGGGGGAGAGAGAAAAACTGTTTTTT.

This clonotype has ten or more counts. This chain links TRBV7-8 with TRBJ1-2; TRBD1 matches at 7 bases. This CDR3 is 15 amino acids long. CDR1 is SGHVS, CDR2 FQNEAQ, per germline. The ends lost 5 bases at V and 6 bases at J; junction bases unmatched: 12. The chain's CDR3 is CASSPGEGAWNGYTF. The DNA of the CDR3 is TGTGCCAGCAGCCCCGGGGAGGGGGCCTGGAATGGCTACACCTTC.